What follows are 24 T cell receptor beta chains derived from one specimen sequenced in a study of shared clonotypes between healthy human individuals. Only in-frame clones appear in the TCRdb table, and some are missing; sequencing was by immunoSEQ multiplex PCR. This repertoire shows more than 550,000 clones, 90% found once; its top ten account for approximately 35%. Input material: memory CD8+ T cells from PBMCs. Subset in this sample: CD45RO+ cells pooled with CCR7-negative TemRA cells. Receptor source: a man younger than 35 in good health. Some clones in this sample may be carry-over from other donors' samples.

The genes are TRBV5-6 and TRBJ2-1; 7 nucleotides agree with TRBD1. CDR3 length equals 14 residues. Losses at the gene ends were 0 bases for V and 6 bases for J; bases not matched to a gene: 3. CDR1 is SGHDT, CDR2 YYEEEE, per germline. This chain's CDR3 is CASSLATGANEQFF. The CDR3 nucleotides read TGTGCCAGCAGCTTGGCCACAGGGGCCAATGAGCAGTTCTTC.

The chain carries TRBV19 and TRBJ1-5; tentative D call: TRBD1 (5 bases). Looked up from germline, CDR1 is LNHDA and CDR2 is SQIVND (reference sequence). The CDR3 is made up of 15 amino acids. Trimming left V 5 bases short and J 4 bases short, with 15 bases between. CDR3 region: CASSSPGLMNQPQHF. In nucleotides, the CDR3 is TGTGCCAGTAGTTCCCCGGGACTGATGAATCAGCCCCAGCATTTT.

This chain uses TRBV29-1 with TRBJ1-1, with D possibly TRBD1 on 5 matching bases. The ends were cut back, 6 bases at V and 6 bases at J, with 20 bases in the middle. This CDR3 contains 14 residues. Germline CDR1 and CDR2: SQVTM and ANQGSEA. CDR3 coding DNA: TGCAGCGTGCTTGGGGGGGAGGGTATAGCTGAAGCTTTCTTT. Encoded protein: CSVLGGEGIAEAFF.

The chain links TRBV7-9 to TRBJ2-5, with D possibly TRBD2 on 6 matching bases. In germline, CDR1 is SEHNR, CDR2 FQNEAQ (reference sequence). Trimming took 5 bases from V and 5 from J, leaving 18 bases between them. The CDR3 totals 15 residues. The CDR3 nucleotides are TGTGCCAGCAGCGATACGACACTCCTAGCGGAGACCCAGTACTTC. This gives the protein CASSDTTLLAETQYF.

J is TRBJ2-7 and V is TRBV9; 10 nucleotides align to TRBD1. This CDR3 spans 15 amino acids. The V gene's germline CDR1 is SGDLS and CDR2 YYNGEE. V lost 3 bases and J lost 2; bases outside the gene matches: 5. The CDR3 nucleotides are TGTGCCAGCAGCGCTTCCGGGACAGGGGCCTACGAGCAGTACTTC. Residues: CASSASGTGAYEQYF.

This rearrangement joins TRBV7-3 to TRBJ1-1; D gene ambiguous. V lost 3 bases and J lost 3, with 8 bases in between. This CDR3 has 13 amino acids. The germline gives CDR1 SGHTA, CDR2 FQGTGA. The CDR3 nucleotides read TGTGCCAGCAGCTTCGGGGTGGACACTGAAGCTTTCTTT. The encoded protein is CASSFGVDTEAFF. Based on the CDR3 plus reference TRBV7-3 and TRBJ1-1, the full variable domain is GAGVSQTPSNKVTEKGKYVELRCDPISGHTALYWYRQSLGQGPEFLIYFQGTGAADDSGLPNDRFFAVRPEGSVSTLKIQRTERGDSAVYLCASSFGVDTEAFFGQGTRLTVV.

V is TRBV9 and J is TRBJ2-1; 7 nucleotides align to TRBD2. This CDR3 has 17 residues. Looked up from germline, CDR1 is SGDLS and CDR2 is YYNGEE. The junction had 10 bases not matched to a gene; V was cut back by 4 bases and J by 0 bases. The chain's CDR3 is CASSPSTSRSSYNEQFF. In DNA form, the CDR3 reads TGTGCCAGCAGCCCCTCGACTAGCAGGAGCTCCTACAATGAGCAGTTCTTC.

The chain combines TRBV2 with TRBJ2-3; 13 positions match TRBD2. Per the germline V gene, CDR1 is SNHLY and CDR2 is FYNNEI. The CDR3 covers 17 residues. V dropped 2 bases and J dropped 6; count of bases not matched to a gene: 8. Here the CDR3 DNA reads TGTGCCAGCAGTGAATCCAGGACTAGCGGGAGTGTGGATACGCAGTATTTT. It codes for CASSESRTSGSVDTQYF.

The genes are TRBV25-1 and TRBJ2-1; TRBD2 is a possible D gene (6 bases). With 1 base removed from V and 5 bases from J, the gap between germline ends came to 6 bases. Germline loops: CDR1 MGHDK, CDR2 SYGVNS. The CDR3 has 13 residues. CDR3 protein: CASSEWGDNEQFF. The DNA for the CDR3 is TGTGCCAGCAGTGAATGGGGGGACAATGAGCAGTTCTTC.

The chain combines TRBV7-8 with TRBJ2-1; 8 nucleotides match TRBD1. This CDR3 has 15 residues. V was pared by 3 bases and J by 8 bases, with 9 bases of the junction left unmatched. From germline, CDR1 is SGHVS and CDR2 FQNEAQ. The CDR3 DNA reads as TGTGCCAGCAGCTTGACAGGGGCGACTGTCCATGAGCAGTTCTTC. It encodes CASSLTGATVHEQFF.

The chain joins TRBV5-6 to TRBJ2-7; either TRBD1 or TRBD2 may fit D (6 bases each). Trimming took 7 bases from V and 7 from J, leaving 18 bases between them. The V gene's germline CDR1 is SGHDT and CDR2 YYEEEE. CDR3 length: 13 amino acids. The CDR3 is CASRGQDLREQYF. The CDR3 coding sequence is TGTGCCAGCCGGGGGCAGGACCTTCGGGAGCAGTACTTC.

This rearrangement joins TRBV28 to TRBJ2-7; 10 bases align to TRBD1. The CDR3 extends over 14 amino acids. J gave up 4 bases and V 6 bases, and 6 bases lay outside the gene matches. In germline, CDR1 is MDHEN, CDR2 SYDVKM. CDR3 sequence reads: CASRTGTGAYEQYF. CDR3 nucleotides: TGTGCCAGCAGAACCGGGACAGGGGCATACGAGCAGTACTTC.

For this clone: The same CDR3 can be traced to other DNA sequences in this sample. The rearrangement joins TRBV7-9 to TRBJ2-2; no clear D gene. The germline V gene encodes CDR1 SEHNR and CDR2 FQNEAQ (reference sequence). V dropped 5 bases and J dropped 6 bases, with 7 bases sitting between them. The CDR3 loop spans 12 amino acids. This CDR3 reads CASSLGPGELFF. CDR3 in DNA: TGTGCCAGCAGCCTAGGTCCCGGGGAGCTGTTTTTT.

Comments on this clone: Other DNA variants within this sample encode the same CDR3. The V gene is TRBV7-9, the J gene TRBJ2-3, with D unresolved. Germline lookup yields CDR1 SEHNR and CDR2 FQNEAQ (reference sequence). Deletions cut 5 bases from V and 0 bases from J, with 12 bases between. The CDR3 runs to 15 residues. Here the CDR3 reads CASSPPGVSTDTQYF. The CDR3 nucleotides are TGTGCCAGCAGCCCTCCAGGAGTCAGCACAGATACGCAGTATTTT.

This clone appeared a single time. The V call is TRBV6-1, the J call TRBJ1-5, with TRBD1 matching 7 bases. Trimming took 4 bases from V and 2 from J; bases not matched to a gene: 5. There are 15 residues in the CDR3. Germline V gene lookup returns CDR1 MNHNS and CDR2 SASEGT. Written as DNA, the CDR3 is TGTGCCAGCAGTGCCCTCGACAGGGGCAATCAGCCCCAGCATTTT. It is translated as CASSALDRGNQPQHF.

The rearrangement uses TRBV5-4 and TRBJ2-7; D remains ambiguous. The length of the CDR3 is 13 residues. Germline V gene lookup returns CDR1 SGHNT and CDR2 YYREEE (reference sequence). Between the trimmed V and J ends, which lost 4 bases and 5 bases, there was a span of 13 bases. The DNA of the CDR3 is TGTGCCAGCAGCCTCCGACTGAATAACGAGCAGTACTTC. It codes for CASSLRLNNEQYF.

The chain recombines TRBV6-5 with TRBJ1-1, with TRBD1 identical over 8 bases. Looked up from germline, CDR1 is MNHEY and CDR2 is SVGAGI. CDR3 length equals 14 residues. J was trimmed by 0 bases and V by 4 bases; bases with no gene match: 1. CDR3 bases: TGTGCCAGCAGTTCGGGACAGGTGAACACTGAAGCTTTCTTT. Its protein product is CASSSGQVNTEAFF.

The genes are TRBV6-5 and TRBJ2-7; TRBD2 aligns across 11 bases. V lost 5 bases, J lost 1 base, and 4 bases stayed unmatched. Germline loops: CDR1 MNHEY, CDR2 SVGAGI. The CDR3 is made up of 15 amino acids. The CDR3 reads CASSTRLAGSYEQYF. The CDR3 DNA sequence: TGTGCCAGCAGTACACGACTAGCGGGGTCCTACGAGCAGTACTTC.

The V gene is TRBV6-1, the J gene TRBJ2-5; D remains ambiguous. CDR3 size: 13 residues. V was cut by 8 bases and J by 5 bases, with 15 bases left in between. Germline CDR1 reads MNHNS; CDR2 reads SASEGT. This chain's CDR3 is CASLKRREETQYF. The CDR3 DNA is TGTGCCAGCTTAAAGAGACGTGAGGAGACCCAGTACTTC.

The chain joins TRBV5-1 to TRBJ2-1; 10 bases agree with TRBD2. Trimming removed 8 bases from V and 6 bases from J; junction bases left unmatched: 8. This CDR3 region has 14 residues. In germline, CDR1 is SGHRS, CDR2 YFSETQ. CDR3 coding DNA: TGCGCCAGTCAGGGGCTAGCGGGAGTCAATGAGCAGTTCTTC. Its protein product is CASQGLAGVNEQFF.

Written as DNA, the CDR3 is TGTGCCAGCCTGGGACAGGGGGGCTGGGAGCAGTACTTC. Its translation is CASLGQGGWEQYF. V and J are TRBV6-1 and TRBJ2-7; TRBD1 agrees at 11 bases. This CDR3 comprises 13 residues. CDR1 MNHNS and CDR2 SASEGT come from the germline V gene. The V gene end was trimmed by 8 bases and the J gene end by 7 bases; junction bases not matched to a gene: 7.

J is TRBJ1-5 and V is TRBV18, with D tentatively TRBD1 (5 bases). The V and J ends lost 2 bases and 2 bases respectively, with 7 bases between them. The CDR3 is made up of 14 amino acids. Germline CDR1 and CDR2: KGHSH and LQKENI. The CDR3 is CASSPGAGNQPQHF. The CDR3 DNA reads as TGTGCCAGCTCACCAGGGGCAGGCAATCAGCCCCAGCATTTT.

The chain joins TRBV4-1 to TRBJ1-5; D gene ambiguous. Looked up from germline, CDR1 is MGHRA and CDR2 is YSYEKL. The CDR3 extends over 16 amino acids. V gave up 0 bases and J gave up 7 bases, with 16 bases separating them. This CDR3 reads CASSQDQKAGVQPQHF. The CDR3 region has the DNA TGCGCCAGCAGCCAAGATCAAAAGGCAGGTGTCCAGCCCCAGCATTTT.

J is TRBJ2-5 and V is TRBV7-8, with 9 bases identical to TRBD2. CDR3 size: 15 residues. The trim removed 3 bases at V and 3 bases at J, leaving 5 bases unmatched. The germline V gene has CDR1 SGHVS and CDR2 FQNEAQ. The CDR3 reads CASSFGGGREETQYF. In DNA form, the CDR3 reads TGTGCCAGCAGCTTCGGAGGCGGGAGGGAAGAGACCCAGTACTTC.